A single sample gave rise to the 18 T cell receptor beta chains below, sequenced in a study of CD8+ T cells in alopecia areata. The treatment denotes: oral pan-JAK inhibitor, 5-10 mg twice daily. Investigators isolated RNA and reverse transcribed it into cDNA to act as the sequencing template. Generated by immunoSEQ multiplex PCR, the TCRdb table keeps only in-frame clones and is missing some. The sample carries about 120,000 clones, roughly 60% recorded once. The source was CD8+ T cells sorted from blood, collected at week 4, from a patient treated with tofacitinib. All receptors come from a human donor with alopecia areata.

The chain employs TRBV30 and TRBJ2-7; no reliable D call. Trimming took 0 bases from V and 4 from J, leaving 4 bases between them. The germline V gene encodes CDR1 GTSNPN and CDR2 SVGIG (reference sequence). CDR3 size: 11 residues. Written as DNA, the CDR3 is TGTGCCTGGAGTGTAAGGTACGAGCAGTACTTC. Translating it yields CAWSVRYEQYF.

This chain joins TRBV21-1 and TRBJ1-6; the D segment call TRBD1 is taken from the table without a DNA check. TRBV21-1 is marked as a pseudogene. The CDR3 is made up of 17 amino acids. The CDR3 spells CASSKLTGGFYNSPLHF. In DNA form, the CDR3 reads TGTGCCAGCAGCAAACTGACAGGGGGCTTCTATAATTCACCCCTCCACTTT.

This clone was found once. No DNA is shown, since the ends of the CDR3 on it are uncertain; the CDR3 is the one TCRdb lists. The rearrangement joins TRBV27 to TRBJ1-5; the table gives TRBD1 as D, unverified against the DNA. The CDR3 spans 13 amino acids, including both terminal residues. Germline V gene lookup returns CDR1 MNHEY and CDR2 SMNVEV (reference sequence). CDR3 sequence reads: CASSFLADQPQHF.

V gene TRBV27 combines with J gene TRBJ1-5, with TRBD1 matching over 7 bases. V trimming: 6 bases; J trimming: 5 bases; junction bases outside the gene matches: 13. CDR1 and CDR2 from the germline V gene are MNHEY and SMNVEV (reference sequence). The CDR3 totals 16 residues. The CDR3 nucleotides read TGTGCCAGCAGACCCTTCACCGGGACAGAGGATCAGCCCCAGCATTTT. Its translation: CASRPFTGTEDQPQHF.

The rearrangement uses TRBV29-1 and TRBJ2-7; TRBD1 aligns across 10 bases. The CDR3 extends over 14 amino acids. CDR1 SQVTM and CDR2 ANQGSEA come from the germline V gene. The V and J ends lost 3 bases and 4 bases, in that order; junction bases with no gene match: 6. The DNA for the CDR3 is TGCAGCGTTGAGCTCCGGGACAGGGGATACGAGCAGTACTTC. Amino acids: CSVELRDRGYEQYF.

This clone was picked up a small number of times. The V gene is TRBV6-4, the J gene TRBJ2-2; the match to TRBD2 covers 8 bases. This CDR3 is 14 amino acids long. Germline V gene data show CDR1 as MRHNA and CDR2 as SNTAGT. J was trimmed by 6 bases and V by 0 bases; bases with no gene match: 0. CDR3 DNA sequence: TGTGCCAGCAGTGACTCTAGCGGGGCCGGGGAGCTGTTTTTT. It encodes CASSDSSGAGELFF.

The chain has TRBV15 and TRBJ1-2, with D unclear. Per the germline V gene, CDR1 is LNHNV and CDR2 is YYDKDF (reference sequence). V was pared by 0 bases and J by 1 base, with 6 bases between. This CDR3 comprises 14 residues. The CDR3 DNA follows: TGTGCCACCAGCAGAGATCGGGGTAACTATGGCTACACCTTC. Translating gives CATSRDRGNYGYTF.

There are a few counts of this clone. V gene TRBV29-1 combines with J gene TRBJ1-1; D not certain. The V gene's germline CDR1 is SQVTM and CDR2 ANQGSEA. The CDR3 has 12 residues. V dropped 4 bases and J dropped 0 bases, with 6 bases sitting between them. The CDR3 bases are TGCAGCGTTGTGCTGATGAACACTGAAGCTTTCTTT. Its protein product is CSVVLMNTEAFF.

The chain uses TRBV7-9 and TRBJ1-2; D perhaps matches TRBD1 (5 bases). CDR1 is SEHNR and CDR2 is FQNEAQ in the germline V gene (reference sequence). The CDR3 loop spans 15 amino acids. V dropped 4 bases and J dropped 4 bases, with 16 bases sitting between them. CDR3 residues: CASSSGAMVGYGYTF. In DNA form, the CDR3 reads TGTGCCAGCAGCTCCGGGGCCATGGTAGGCTATGGCTACACCTTC.

In its sample, this clone was seen a few times. The chain combines TRBV25-1 with TRBJ2-1; 10 bases align to TRBD2. This CDR3 region has 15 residues. The J segment lost 6 bases and the V segment lost 6 bases, leaving 8 bases of the junction unmatched. Germline V CDR1 and CDR2: MGHDK, SYGVNS. The DNA for the CDR3 is TGTGCCAGCAGGAAAACCGGGACTAGCGCCAATGAGCAGTTCTTC. Translated: CASRKTGTSANEQFF. The variable domain in full, completed from reference TRBV25-1 and TRBJ2-1, reads EADIYQTPRYLVIGTGKKITLECSQTMGHDKMYWYQQDPGMELHLIHYSYGVNSTEKGDLSSESTVSRIRTEHFPLTLESARPSHTSQYLCASRKTGTSANEQFFGPGTRLTVL.

This clone was counted a few times. The chain employs TRBV7-9 and TRBJ1-5; 8 bases line up with TRBD1. Germline CDR1 is SEHNR and CDR2 is FQNEAQ (reference sequence). This CDR3 is built from 14 residues. The junction had 2 bases not matched to a gene; V was cut back by 5 bases and J by 2 bases. The CDR3 region is CASSPTGGNQPQHF. Here the CDR3 DNA reads TGTGCCAGCAGCCCGACAGGGGGCAATCAGCCCCAGCATTTT.

The chain combines TRBV10-3 with TRBJ2-1, with unresolved D. The CDR3 has 13 amino acids. Germline V gene lookup returns CDR1 ENHRY and CDR2 SYGVKD. V was shortened by 4 bases and J by 3 bases, with 7 bases between the two germline ends. CDR3 amino acids: CAISGQSYNEQFF. As DNA, the CDR3 is TGTGCCATCAGTGGACAAAGCTACAATGAGCAGTTCTTC.

The genes are TRBV7-9 and TRBJ2-7; D gene ambiguous. The CDR3 consists of 13 residues. CDR1 is SEHNR and CDR2 is FQNEAQ in the germline V gene (reference sequence). V lost 2 bases and J lost 2, with 7 bases in between. Here the CDR3 reads CASSLTPTYEQYF. As DNA, the CDR3 is TGTGCCAGCAGCTTAACACCTACCTACGAGCAGTACTTC.

The chain has TRBV5-1 and TRBJ2-7; the D is unclear. The ends were cut back, 0 bases at V and 0 bases at J, with 10 bases in the middle. CDR1 and CDR2 (germline): SGHRS, YFSETQ. The CDR3 sequence is 15 residues long. As DNA, the CDR3 is TGCGCCAGCAGCTTGGCGGACGGGCCCTCCTACGAGCAGTACTTC. Its translation is CASSLADGPSYEQYF.

The chain combines TRBV13 with TRBJ1-1; D gene unclear. From germline, CDR1 is PRHDT and CDR2 FYEKMQ (reference sequence). The CDR3 covers 14 residues. Trimming left V 4 bases short and J 3 bases short, with 12 bases between. The CDR3 region is CASSWHGRDTEAFF. Here the CDR3 DNA reads TGTGCCAGCAGCTGGCACGGTAGGGACACTGAAGCTTTCTTT.

The chain employs TRBV14 and TRBJ1-5; the D is unclear. Between the trimmed V and J ends, which lost 3 bases and 3 bases, there was a span of 6 bases. The germline V gene encodes CDR1 SGHDN and CDR2 FVKESK. The CDR3 covers 13 residues. The CDR3 DNA follows: TGTGCCAGCAGCCATAAAACCAATCAGCCCCAGCATTTT. This gives the protein CASSHKTNQPQHF.

V usage is TRBV5-6 and J usage is TRBJ1-1; D remains unclear. The V end was cut by 0 bases, the J end by 6 bases, with 12 bases between. The V gene's germline CDR1 is SGHDT and CDR2 YYEEEE. The CDR3 runs to 14 residues. CDR3 region: CASSLAWERPEAFF. The CDR3 DNA is TGTGCCAGCAGCTTGGCCTGGGAGAGACCTGAAGCTTTCTTT.

This sequence joins TRBV11-3 and TRBJ2-3; unclear D gene. Per germline, CDR1 SGHNT and CDR2 YENEEA. The length of the CDR3 is 14 residues. Trimming cost V 1 base and J 0 bases, with 5 bases left between them. The CDR3 nucleotides are TGTGCCAGCAGCTTAGTGGAGAGCACAGATACGCAGTATTTT. Amino acid sequence: CASSLVESTDTQYF. Using reference TRBV11-3 and TRBJ2-3 for the parts outside the CDR3, the full variable domain is EAGVVQSPRYKIIEKKQPVAFWCNPISGHNTLYWYLQNLGQGPELLIRYENEEAVDDSQLPKDRFSAERLKGVDSTLKIQPAELGDSAVYLCASSLVESTDTQYFGPGTRLTVL.